A single sample is the source of the 14 T cell receptor beta chains below, sequenced in a study of low-dose radiotherapy and immunotherapy resistance in tumors (dated by TCRdb to 2022 to 2024). The time point label here, explained by the study, means: after trial treatment. The treatment or condition label, read with the paper, signifies: LDRT plus nivolumab, ipilimumab, low-dose cyclophosphamide and aspirin (RACIN trial). The data were produced on an Illumina MiniSeq. Superscript III and a set of TRAV- and TRBV-specific primers were used to synthesize first-strand cDNA, so that both TCRalpha and TCRbeta chains were covered. A roughly 18-cycle PCR with Phusion amplified the TCRs, pairing a constant-region primer with the adapter that was attached to the V primers. The public reads were run again by TCRdb, first through fastp at Q25 and then through MiXCR, and only productive beta chains were kept. Entries are consolidated by CDR3 protein sequence, retaining the most common genes and DNA. The sample contains 40,000 or so distinct CDR3 sequences, 20% of them found a single time. The ten largest account for under 9.5% of the sample.

The material sequenced was PBMCs, taken after low-dose radiotherapy plus immunotherapy. These TCRs come from a female donor with ovarian cancer.

This clonotype has ten or more counts. This chain joins TRBV6-2 or TRBV6-3 and TRBJ1-1, with 8 bases fitting TRBD1. The trim removed 2 bases at V and 1 base at J, leaving 0 bases unmatched. This CDR3 is built from 14 residues. Germline CDR1 reads MNHEY; CDR2 reads SVGEGT. This chain's CDR3 is CASSYGQGNTEAFF. CDR3 bases: TGTGCCAGCAGTTACGGACAGGGGAACACTGAAGCTTTCTTT.

As concerns this clonotype: A far larger clone is just one base off, so this is likely a read error. The J gene is TRBJ2-5, the V gene TRBV12-3 or TRBV12-4, with 9 bases aligning to TRBD1. The CDR3 has 15 amino acids. V gave up 3 bases and J gave up 11 bases; unmatched junction bases: 13. The chain's CDR3 is CASSFLRDRDNEQYF. The CDR3 DNA reads TGTGCCAGCAGTTTCCTCCGGGACAGGGACAATGAGCAGTACTTC.

There are many counts of this clonotype. This chain joins TRBV27 and TRBJ2-1; the match to TRBD2 covers 7 bases. Germline CDR1 and CDR2: MNHEY and SMNVEV (reference sequence). This CDR3 has 12 residues. The ends lost 5 bases at V and 10 bases at J; junction bases unmatched: 5. The CDR3 loop reads CASSHPGLEQFF. The CDR3 DNA is TGTGCCAGCAGTCACCCGGGACTAGAGCAGTTCTTC.

This clonotype showed up many times. V gene TRBV18 combines with J gene TRBJ1-6; D remains unclear. Germline CDR1 and CDR2: KGHSH and LQKENI. The CDR3 extends over 16 amino acids. The germline V and J ends were trimmed by 0 bases and 8 bases, with 14 bases remaining between them. Here the CDR3 reads CASSPPGTGYYSPLHF. In DNA form, the CDR3 reads TGTGCCAGCTCACCACCGGGCACGGGTTACTATTCACCCCTCCACTTT.

At least ten counts were recorded for this clonotype. V and J are TRBV19 and TRBJ2-4, with D tentatively TRBD1 (5 bases). The CDR3 runs 14 residues. Between the trimmed V and J ends, which lost 5 bases and 4 bases, there was a span of 12 bases. Germline CDR1 LNHDA, CDR2 SQIVND (reference sequence). The CDR3 loop reads CASSAQGFKNIQYF. The DNA of the CDR3 is TGTGCCAGTAGTGCGCAGGGATTTAAAAACATTCAGTACTTC.

This clonotype came up many times. The genes are TRBV4-2 and TRBJ2-4; TRBD1 matches 7 bases. The CDR3 runs to 16 residues. The V gene end was trimmed by 4 bases and the J gene end by 0 bases; junction bases not matched to a gene: 6. From germline, CDR1 is LGHNA and CDR2 YNFKEQ. DNA for the CDR3: TGTGCCAGCAGCCCCGGACAGGCTCGAGCCAAAAACATTCAGTACTTC. Translation: CASSPGQARAKNIQYF.

This clonotype has a count of ten or more. The chain is built from TRBV11-2 and TRBJ2-4, with 7 nucleotides matching TRBD1. V gave up 2 bases and J gave up 0 bases; unmatched junction bases: 4. The CDR3 runs 16 residues. Germline-derived CDR1 and CDR2 are SGHAT and FQNNGV. CDR3 in amino acids: CASSLRTGLAKNIQYF. The CDR3 DNA follows: TGTGCCAGCAGCTTAAGGACAGGTTTAGCCAAAAACATTCAGTACTTC. Combining the CDR3 with reference TRBV11-2 and TRBJ2-4 gives the whole variable domain EAGVAQSPRYKIIEKRQSVAFWCNPISGHATLYWYQQILGQGPKLLIQFQNNGVVDDSQLPKDRFSAERLKGVDSTLKIQPAKLEDSAVYLCASSLRTGLAKNIQYFGAGTRLSVL.

The rearrangement links TRBV9 to TRBJ2-2; 12 nucleotides align to TRBD2. CDR1 is SGDLS and CDR2 is YYNGEE in the germline V gene. The CDR3 loop spans 18 amino acids. J gave up 0 bases and V 4 bases, and 7 bases lay outside the gene matches. Here the CDR3 reads CASSFLGTSGPNTGELFF. The CDR3 DNA reads TGTGCCAGCAGCTTCTTAGGGACTAGCGGGCCGAACACCGGGGAGCTGTTTTTT.

V and J are TRBV5-1 and TRBJ2-3, with a possible D match to TRBD2 (6 bases). V was shortened by 2 bases and J by 2 bases, with 12 bases between the two germline ends. CDR3 length: 15 residues. CDR1 SGHRS and CDR2 YFSETQ come from the germline V gene. The CDR3 region is CASSFSGPTTDTQYF. The CDR3 DNA follows: TGCGCCAGCAGCTTTAGCGGACCCACCACAGATACGCAGTATTTT. Full variable domain (rest looked up from reference TRBV5-1 and TRBJ2-3): KAGVTQTPRYLIKTRGQQVTLSCSPISGHRSVSWYQQTPGQGLQFLFEYFSETQRNKGNFPGRFSGRQFSNSRSEMNVSTLELGDSALYLCASSFSGPTTDTQYFGPGTRLTVL.

This clonotype was detected ten times or more. This chain uses TRBV29-1 with TRBJ2-2; 9 bases map to TRBD2. J lost 5 bases, V lost 3 bases, and 7 bases had no gene match. Germline V CDR1 and CDR2: SQVTM, ANQGSEA. This CDR3 is built from 15 residues. The DNA for the CDR3 is TGCAGCGTTGACGGGGCGGGGGGGCGAACCGGGGAGCTGTTTTTT. Protein sequence: CSVDGAGGRTGELFF.

As for this clonotype: With only one base between it and a far larger clone, this is likely a read error. This sequence joins TRBV26 and TRBJ2-2; TRBD1 was called by the table and not checked on the DNA. TRBV26 is classified as a pseudogene. The CDR3 has 16 residues. The CDR3 DNA reads TGTGCCAGCAGTTCCTCGGGGGCGCACGCCACCGGGGAGCTGTTTTTT. It is translated as CASSSSGAHATGELFF.

The sample holds many counts of this clonotype. The chain uses TRBV19 and TRBJ2-5; 9 bases line up with TRBD2. V gave up 3 bases and J gave up 5 bases; unmatched junction bases: 7. Germline assignment: CDR1 LNHDA and CDR2 SQIVND (reference sequence). CDR3 length: 15 amino acids. The CDR3 spells CASSILAGTVETQYF. The CDR3 DNA is TGTGCCAGTAGTATCCTAGCGGGGACCGTGGAGACCCAGTACTTC. Full variable domain (remainder filled in from reference TRBV19 and TRBJ2-5): DGGITQSPKYLFRKEGQNVTLSCEQNLNHDAMYWYRQDPGQGLRLIYYSQIVNDFQKGDIAEGYSVSREKKESFPLTVTSAQKNPTAFYLCASSILAGTVETQYFGPGTRLLVL.

This clonotype was counted at least ten times. The chain has TRBV20-1 and TRBJ2-2, with TRBD1 matching over 7 bases. This CDR3 contains 14 residues. The trim removed 6 bases at V and 1 base at J, leaving 5 bases unmatched. The germline V gene encodes CDR1 DFQATT and CDR2 SNEGSKA (reference sequence). The CDR3 is CSATGQWNTGELFF. The CDR3 DNA is TGCAGTGCCACGGGACAGTGGAACACCGGGGAGCTGTTTTTT.

At least ten counts were recorded for this clonotype. The V gene is TRBV11-2, the J gene TRBJ2-7, with D maybe TRBD1 (6 bases). Between the trimmed V and J ends, which lost 5 bases and 3 bases, there was a span of 17 bases. This CDR3 is built from 15 residues. CDR1 is SGHAT, CDR2 FQNNGV, per germline. The CDR3 coding sequence is TGTGCCAGCAGCCGCCGGGCAGGGGAATTCTACGAGCAGTACTTC. Translating it yields CASSRRAGEFYEQYF.